Following are 16 T cell receptor beta chains from one sample sequenced in a study of OX40 agonist ivuxolimab in advanced cancers. The data were produced by immunoSEQ multiplex PCR, yet TCRdb's version contains in-frame clones alone and is incomplete. The sample contains about 32,000 clones, around nine tenths of which appear only once. Source: CD4+ or CD8+ T cells sorted from blood, taken in a trial of the OX40 agonist ivuxolimab. Every receptor here comes from an adult with an advanced solid tumor such as melanoma, head and neck, liver or kidney cancer.

The rearrangement joins TRBV23-1 to TRBJ2-1, with D perhaps assigned TRBD1 or TRBD2 (5 bases each). TRBV23-1 is designated an ORF whose function remains uncertain. Trimming stripped 6 bases from V and 10 bases from J, with 19 bases between. The CDR3 has 14 residues. The DNA of the CDR3 is TGCGCCAGCAGCCCAAGACGAGGGGACCCCGAGCAGTTCTTC. The encoded protein is CASSPRRGDPEQFF.

The chain links TRBV7-2 to TRBJ2-6, with D hard to call. V lost 5 bases, J lost 0 bases, and 17 bases lay in between. Germline-derived CDR1 and CDR2 are SGHTA and FQGNSA. The CDR3 length is 18 residues. The CDR3 sequence: CASSPYAVIGSGANVLTF. The CDR3 DNA sequence: TGTGCCAGCAGCCCGTACGCCGTAATTGGCTCTGGGGCCAACGTCCTGACTTTC.

The genes are TRBV4-3 and TRBJ2-7; D remains ambiguous. Germline V lookup: CDR1 LGHNA, CDR2 YSLEER. The length of the CDR3 is 13 residues. V was pared by 1 base and J by 2 bases, with 6 bases between. CDR3 in DNA: TGCGCCAGCAGCCAAGGTACTACCTACGAGCAGTACTTC. Translated: CASSQGTTYEQYF.

V usage is TRBV27 and J usage is TRBJ2-1; TRBD2 matches at 7 bases. The J segment lost 7 bases and the V segment lost 3 bases, leaving 6 bases of the junction unmatched. The V gene's germline CDR1 is MNHEY and CDR2 SMNVEV (reference sequence). CDR3 length: 14 amino acids. CDR3 sequence (DNA): TGTGCCAGCAGTTTCTGGGGGGAGGGGAATGAGCAGTTCTTC. This sequence encodes CASSFWGEGNEQFF.

V is TRBV27 and J is TRBJ1-6; no clear D gene. This CDR3 is built from 16 residues. Germline V CDR1 and CDR2: MNHEY, SMNVEV (reference sequence). The V end lost 2 bases, the J end lost 0 bases, and 8 bases lay between the germline ends. The CDR3 nucleotides read TGTGCCAGCAGTTTAACTACAGCCTCCTATAATTCACCCCTCCACTTT. Its translation: CASSLTTASYNSPLHF.

This sequence joins TRBV6-6 and TRBJ2-2; 7 nucleotides match TRBD1. CDR3 length: 16 amino acids. Germline V lookup: CDR1 MNHNY, CDR2 SVGAGI (reference sequence). V lost 10 bases and J lost 8; bases outside the gene matches: 19. CDR3 in amino acids: CAIETPDPGGVGELFF. In DNA form, the CDR3 reads TGTGCCATCGAAACACCCGACCCAGGGGGAGTGGGGGAGCTGTTTTTT.

This clone was detected once. The chain recombines TRBV5-4 with TRBJ1-1; TRBD1 might be the D (6 bases). CDR3 length: 15 residues. Between the trimmed V and J ends, which lost 3 bases and 5 bases, there was a span of 17 bases. Germline V gene sequence: CDR1 SGHNT, CDR2 YYREEE (reference sequence). Written as DNA, the CDR3 is TGTGCCAGCAGCTCCTTCACAGGGCGAGGGACTGAAGCTTTCTTT. Translating gives CASSSFTGRGTEAFF.

The rearrangement uses TRBV2 and TRBJ2-2; 8 bases are shared with TRBD2. The V and J ends lost 8 bases and 1 base, in that order; junction bases with no gene match: 9. The CDR3 contains 16 residues. Germline V gene data show CDR1 as SNHLY and CDR2 as FYNNEI. The CDR3 DNA reads TGTGCCAGCCAGCCGGCGGCGGGGGGGAACACCGGGGAGCTGTTTTTT. Amino acid sequence: CASQPAAGGNTGELFF.

The CDR3 nucleotides are TGCGCCAGCAGCCCAGGGACTAGCGGGAGGGGTAGCACCGGGGAGCTGTTTTTT. Protein sequence: CASSPGTSGRGSTGELFF. J is TRBJ2-2 and V is TRBV4-3, with 16 bases matching TRBD2. Per germline, CDR1 LGHNA and CDR2 YSLEER. V lost 4 bases to trimming and J lost 4 bases; unmatched junction nucleotides: 6. The CDR3 length is 18 residues.

The rearrangement uses TRBV4-3 and TRBJ1-1, with D possibly matching TRBD1 (5 bases). The CDR3 length is 13 residues. Looked up from germline, CDR1 is LGHNA and CDR2 is YSLEER. V was shortened by 4 bases and J by 1 base, with 7 bases between the two germline ends. CDR3 protein: CASSPTGNTEAFF. The CDR3 DNA sequence: TGCGCCAGCAGCCCTACAGGGAACACTGAAGCTTTCTTT.

A single count supports this clone. The J gene is TRBJ2-2, the V gene TRBV15, with D perhaps matching TRBD2 (6 bases). Germline-derived CDR1 and CDR2 are LNHNV and YYDKDF (reference sequence). The V end lost 3 bases, the J end lost 1 base, and 9 bases lay between the germline ends. The CDR3 loop spans 15 amino acids. CDR3 DNA sequence: TGTGCCACCAGCAGCCCGGGACTGAACACCGGGGAGCTGTTTTTT. This sequence encodes CATSSPGLNTGELFF.

The chain uses TRBV11-2 and TRBJ2-7, with a possible D match to TRBD1 (6 bases). V was trimmed by 0 bases and J by 4 bases, leaving 13 bases between them. CDR1 is SGHAT, CDR2 FQNNGV, per germline. The CDR3 totals 15 residues. The CDR3 here is CASSLDRGTGYEQYF. For the CDR3, the DNA is TGTGCCAGCAGCTTAGATCGGGGAACAGGGTACGAGCAGTACTTC. Full variable domain (missing parts from reference TRBV11-2 and TRBJ2-7): EAGVAQSPRYKIIEKRQSVAFWCNPISGHATLYWYQQILGQGPKLLIQFQNNGVVDDSQLPKDRFSAERLKGVDSTLKIQPAKLEDSAVYLCASSLDRGTGYEQYFGPGTRLTVT.

The chain couples TRBV7-8 to TRBJ2-1; TRBD2 agrees at 9 bases. This CDR3 is built from 13 residues. Trimming at V came to 4 bases and at J to 10 bases, leaving 5 bases not matched to a gene. Germline V gene lookup returns CDR1 SGHVS and CDR2 FQNEAQ. For the CDR3, the DNA is TGTGCCAGCAGCTCCCCTAGCGGGGTCGAGCAGTTCTTC. It specifies CASSSPSGVEQFF.

The chain is built from TRBV4-3 and TRBJ2-5; the match to TRBD1 covers 10 bases. CDR1 and CDR2 from the germline V gene are LGHNA and YSLEER. V lost 0 bases and J lost 11; bases outside the gene matches: 9. This CDR3 is 15 amino acids long. CDR3 residues: CASSQDPTGGREQYF. The CDR3, as DNA: TGCGCCAGCAGCCAAGACCCGACAGGGGGCCGGGAGCAGTACTTC.

The chain has TRBV10-3 and TRBJ1-2; 8 nucleotides align to TRBD1. V lost 5 bases and J lost 1; bases outside the gene matches: 6. CDR1 is ENHRY and CDR2 is SYGVKD in the germline V gene. The CDR3 loop spans 15 amino acids. The CDR3 spells CAISPQGAINYGYTF. CDR3 in DNA: TGTGCCATCAGTCCTCAGGGGGCGATTAACTATGGCTACACCTTC.

This chain joins TRBV23-1 and TRBJ2-3; D possibly uses TRBD1 or TRBD2 (5 bases each). TRBV23-1 is annotated as an ORF whose role is uncertain. Trimming left V 0 bases short and J 0 bases short, with 19 bases between. The CDR3 spans 19 residues. The CDR3 coding sequence is TGCGCCAGCAGTCAATCATCTGAGGAGGACATCTCTAGCACAGATACGCAGTATTTT. Amino acids: CASSQSSEEDISSTDTQYF.